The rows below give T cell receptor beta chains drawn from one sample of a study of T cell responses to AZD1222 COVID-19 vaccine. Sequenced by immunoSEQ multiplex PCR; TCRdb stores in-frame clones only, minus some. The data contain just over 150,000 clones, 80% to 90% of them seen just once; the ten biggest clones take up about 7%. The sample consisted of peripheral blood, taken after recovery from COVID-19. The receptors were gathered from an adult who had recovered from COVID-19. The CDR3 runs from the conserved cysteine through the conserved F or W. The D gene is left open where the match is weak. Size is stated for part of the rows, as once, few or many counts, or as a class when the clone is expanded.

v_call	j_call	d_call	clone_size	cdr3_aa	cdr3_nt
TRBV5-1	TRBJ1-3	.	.	CASSRDGNTIYF	TGCGCCAGCAGCCGCGACGGGAACACCATATATTTT
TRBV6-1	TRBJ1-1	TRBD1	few	CASSEVLGQGDGTEAFF	TGTGCCAGCAGTGAAGTCTTGGGACAGGGCGACGGCACTGAAGCTTTCTTT
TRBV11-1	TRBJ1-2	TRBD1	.	CASSSGQGGGYTF	TGTGCCAGCAGCTCCGGACAGGGTGGTGGCTACACCTTC
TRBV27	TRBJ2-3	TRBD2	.	CASSLRASGGFTDTQYF	TGTGCCAGCAGTTTAAGGGCTAGCGGGGGATTCACAGATACGCAGTATTTT
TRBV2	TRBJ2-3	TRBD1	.	CASSDLGQGTDTQYF	TGTGCCAGCAGTGATTTGGGACAGGGAACAGATACGCAGTATTTT
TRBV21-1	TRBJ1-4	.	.	CASLLGTGNEKLFF	TGTGCCAGCTTACTAGGGACAGGGAATGAAAAACTGTTTTTT
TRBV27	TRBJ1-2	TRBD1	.	CASSDTPTGGGYTF	TGTGCCAGCAGTGATACTCCGACAGGGGGGGGCTACACCTTC
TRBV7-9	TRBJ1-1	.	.	CASSKTALNTEAFF	TGTGCCAGCAGCAAGACAGCCCTGAACACTGAAGCTTTCTTT
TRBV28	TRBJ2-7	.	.	CASSLGGSGYEQYF	TGTGCCAGCAGTTTAGGGGGCAGCGGCTACGAGCAGTACTTC
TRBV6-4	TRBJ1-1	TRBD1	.	CASRDETGDTEAFF	TGTGCCAGCAGGGACGAGACAGGGGACACTGAAGCTTTCTTT
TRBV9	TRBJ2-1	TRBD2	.	CASSVGVSGGWRFF	TGTGCCAGCAGCGTAGGGGTTAGCGGGGGGTGGCGGTTCTTC
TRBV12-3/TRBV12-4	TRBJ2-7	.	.	CASSLVLTYEQYF	TGTGCCAGCAGTTTAGTACTGACCTACGAGCAGTACTTC
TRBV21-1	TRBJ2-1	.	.	CASRGEQRSNEQFF	TGTGCCAGCAGGGGAGAACAGAGAAGCAATGAGCAGTTCTTC
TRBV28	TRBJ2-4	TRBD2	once	CASSPTSGSGNIQYF	TGTGCCAGCAGCCCGACTAGCGGGAGTGGGAACATTCAGTACTTC
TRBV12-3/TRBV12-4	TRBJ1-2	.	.	CASSRDLNYGYTF	TGTGCCAGCAGTCGGGACCTGAACTATGGCTACACCTTC
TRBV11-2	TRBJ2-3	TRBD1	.	CASSPGGFRTDTQYF	TGTGCCAGCAGCCCAGGGGGCTTCCGCACAGATACGCAGTATTTT
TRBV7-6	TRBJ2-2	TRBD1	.	CASSLGTGSTGELFF	TGTGCCAGCAGCTTAGGGACAGGGTCCACCGGGGAGCTGTTTTTT
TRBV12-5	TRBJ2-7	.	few	CASGFGGPYEQYF	TGTGCTAGTGGTTTCGGGGGGCCCTACGAGCAGTACTTC
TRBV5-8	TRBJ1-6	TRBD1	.	CASLRDRVSPLHF	TGTGCCAGCCTCCGGGACAGAGTTTCGCCCCTCCACTTT
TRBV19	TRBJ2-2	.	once	CASSIEEGGTGELFF	TGTGCCAGTAGTATAGAGGAGGGGGGAACCGGGGAGCTGTTTTTT
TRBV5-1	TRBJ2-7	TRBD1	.	CASSPGTGTYEQYF	TGCGCCAGCAGCCCTGGGACAGGGACCTACGAGCAGTACTTC
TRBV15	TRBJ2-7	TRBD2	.	CATSRDGGGGPYEQYF	TGTGCCACCAGCAGAGATGGTGGGGGAGGGCCCTACGAGCAGTACTTC
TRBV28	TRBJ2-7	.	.	CASSLGLSYEQYF	TGTGCCAGCAGTTTGGGCCTATCTTACGAGCAGTACTTC
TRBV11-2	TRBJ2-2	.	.	CASSWASTGELFF	TGTGCCAGCAGCTGGGCTAGCACCGGGGAGCTGTTTTTT
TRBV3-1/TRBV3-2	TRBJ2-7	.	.	CASSQDTGSLREQYF	TGTGCCAGCAGCCAAGATACCGGGAGTCTCCGCGAGCAGTACTTC
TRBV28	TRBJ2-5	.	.	CASSFPGIQETQYF	TGTGCCAGCAGCTTTCCCGGGATACAAGAGACCCAGTACTTC
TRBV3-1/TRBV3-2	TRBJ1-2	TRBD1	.	CASSHAGQGYGYTF	TGTGCCAGCAGCCATGCGGGACAGGGTTATGGCTACACCTTC
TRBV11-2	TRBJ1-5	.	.	CASSLDLGQLQPQHF	TGTGCCAGCAGCTTAGATCTAGGCCAGTTGCAGCCCCAGCATTTT
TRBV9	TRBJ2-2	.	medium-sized	CASSVGQYDGELFF	TGTGCCAGCAGCGTAGGACAGTATGACGGGGAGCTGTTTTTT
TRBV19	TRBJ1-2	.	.	CASSPLDSRYGYTF	TGTGCCAGTAGTCCCCTCGACAGCCGCTATGGCTACACCTTC
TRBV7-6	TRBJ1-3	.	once	CASSLGQRARGNTIYF	TGTGCCAGCAGCTTAGGACAAAGGGCGCGAGGAAACACCATATATTTT
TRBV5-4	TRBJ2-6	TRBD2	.	CASSSFSRGISGANVLTF	TGTGCCAGCAGCTCGTTTTCGCGGGGGATCTCTGGGGCCAACGTCCTGACTTTC
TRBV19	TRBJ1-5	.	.	CASSIVPGGNQPQHF	TGTGCCAGTAGTATAGTCCCAGGGGGCAATCAGCCCCAGCATTTT
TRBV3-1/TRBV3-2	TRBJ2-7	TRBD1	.	CASSSQGDEQYF	TGTGCCAGCAGCTCACAGGGGGACGAGCAGTACTTC
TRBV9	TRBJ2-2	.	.	CASSTGSHTGELFF	TGTGCCAGCAGCACCGGGAGCCACACCGGGGAGCTGTTTTTT
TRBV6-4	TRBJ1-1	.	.	CASSLDMNTEAFF	TGTGCCAGCAGTTTAGACATGAACACTGAAGCTTTCTTT
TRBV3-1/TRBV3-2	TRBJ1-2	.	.	CASSQDGQVWGNYGYTF	TGTGCCAGCAGCCAAGATGGGCAGGTCTGGGGGAACTATGGCTACACCTTC
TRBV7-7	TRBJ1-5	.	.	CASLQGDRNQPQHF	TGTGCTAGCTTACAGGGTGATCGCAATCAGCCCCAGCATTTT
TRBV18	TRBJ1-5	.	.	CASSPPGGQGVGPQHF	TGTGCCAGCTCACCACCGGGGGGGCAGGGCGTGGGGCCCCAGCATTTT
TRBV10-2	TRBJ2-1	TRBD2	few	CASSATSGGNNEQFF	TGCGCCAGCAGTGCGACCAGCGGGGGCAACAATGAGCAGTTCTTC
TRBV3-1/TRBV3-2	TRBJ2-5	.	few	CASSQDQPKRGETQYF	TGTGCCAGCAGCCAAGATCAGCCTAAAAGGGGGGAGACCCAGTACTTC
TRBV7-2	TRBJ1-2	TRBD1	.	CASSLDGDRHYGYTF	TGTGCCAGCAGCTTAGACGGGGACAGGCACTATGGCTACACCTTC
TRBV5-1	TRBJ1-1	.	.	CASSPYSDRHVNTEAFF	TGCGCCAGCAGCCCCTATTCCGACAGGCATGTGAACACTGAAGCTTTCTTT
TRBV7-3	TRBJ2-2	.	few	CASSPQVSGELFF	TGTGCCAGCAGCCCTCAGGTATCCGGGGAGCTGTTTTTT
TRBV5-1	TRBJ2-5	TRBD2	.	CASSSAGGQETQYF	TGCGCCAGCAGCTCGGCGGGGGGCCAAGAGACCCAGTACTTC
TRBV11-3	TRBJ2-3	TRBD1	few	CASSFGDRATDTQYF	TGTGCCAGCAGCTTTGGAGACAGGGCCACAGATACGCAGTATTTT
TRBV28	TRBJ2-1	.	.	CASSFPYNEQFF	TGTGCCAGCAGTTTCCCTTACAATGAGCAGTTCTTC
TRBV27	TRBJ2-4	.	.	CASSLSAGSAKNIQYF	TGTGCCAGCAGTTTATCGGCAGGGTCGGCCAAAAACATTCAGTACTTC
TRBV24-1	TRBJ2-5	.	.	CATSDSGTVDSVEETQYF	TGTGCCACCAGTGATTCCGGGACGGTCGATTCTGTGGAGGAGACCCAGTACTTC
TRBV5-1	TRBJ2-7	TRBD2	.	CATSEVPLAAYEQYF	TGCGCCACCAGCGAGGTCCCTCTAGCGGCCTACGAGCAGTACTTC
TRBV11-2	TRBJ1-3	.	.	CASSLAVTYSGNTIYF	TGTGCCAGCAGCTTAGCGGTAACCTACTCTGGAAACACCATATATTTT